Given below is one T cell receptor (beta chain) in context. Its cognate antigen is unknown. This entry comes from a study of T cell responses to AZD1222 COVID-19 vaccine. Notes on the study in general: Baseline testing showed seropositivity in only a handful of AZD1222 recipients.

TCRdb's table, derived via immunoSEQ multiplex PCR, lists solely in-frame clones and lacks some. Among some 90,000 clones listed, around nine tenths were seen once. Between the trimmed V and J ends, which lost 10 bases and 12 bases, there was a span of 37 bases. This CDR3 contains 17 residues. The chain combines TRBV23-1 with TRBJ2-7; D is possibly TRBD2 (7 bases). TRBV23-1 is reported as an ORF; its role is uncertain. The clonotype was recovered from an adult in good health. The sample consisted of peripheral blood, taken on day 0 of MenACWY control vaccination. The CDR3, as DNA: TGCGCCACCCGGAGCCGGGACAAGGTGCGGGAGCCCCAAAATCGGTACTTC. Translating gives CATRSRDKVREPQNRYF.